This T cell receptor (beta chain) comes out of a study of cytomegalovirus exposure and HLA in healthy donors. The PCR contained 60 Vbeta and 13 Jbeta primers. The data were produced by immunoSEQ multiplex PCR, yet TCRdb's version contains in-frame clones alone and is incomplete. This table has 100,000 to 150,000 clones, roughly 71% appearing once. V lost 5 bases and J 4 bases, leaving 15 bases between the germline ends. This CDR3 has 15 amino acids. The germline CDR1 and CDR2 sequences are SGHTA and FQGNSA. The origin of this receptor is a woman aged 45-65 years in good health and CMV-seropositive. The source material was PBMCs. The rearrangement joins TRBV7-2 to TRBJ1-3; the D gene is possibly TRBD1 (6 bases). CDR3 loop: CASSRDTGYGNTIYF. CDR3 coding DNA: TGTGCCAGCAGCCGCGACACAGGGTACGGAAACACCATATATTTT.